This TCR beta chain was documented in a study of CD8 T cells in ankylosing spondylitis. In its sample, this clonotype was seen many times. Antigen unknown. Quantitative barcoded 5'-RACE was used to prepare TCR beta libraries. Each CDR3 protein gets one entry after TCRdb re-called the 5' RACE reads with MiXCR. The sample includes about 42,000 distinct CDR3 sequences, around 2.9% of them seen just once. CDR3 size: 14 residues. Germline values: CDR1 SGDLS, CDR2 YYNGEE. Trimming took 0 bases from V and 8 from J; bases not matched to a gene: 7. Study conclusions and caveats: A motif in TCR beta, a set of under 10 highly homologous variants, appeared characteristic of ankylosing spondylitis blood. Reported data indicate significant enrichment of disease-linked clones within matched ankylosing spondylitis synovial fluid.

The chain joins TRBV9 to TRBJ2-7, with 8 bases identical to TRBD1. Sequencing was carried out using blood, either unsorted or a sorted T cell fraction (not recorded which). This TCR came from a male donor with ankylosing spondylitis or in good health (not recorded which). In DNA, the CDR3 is TGTGCCAGCAGCGTAGGGGGACAGGCGGCTAAGCAGTACTTC. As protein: CASSVGGQAAKQYF.